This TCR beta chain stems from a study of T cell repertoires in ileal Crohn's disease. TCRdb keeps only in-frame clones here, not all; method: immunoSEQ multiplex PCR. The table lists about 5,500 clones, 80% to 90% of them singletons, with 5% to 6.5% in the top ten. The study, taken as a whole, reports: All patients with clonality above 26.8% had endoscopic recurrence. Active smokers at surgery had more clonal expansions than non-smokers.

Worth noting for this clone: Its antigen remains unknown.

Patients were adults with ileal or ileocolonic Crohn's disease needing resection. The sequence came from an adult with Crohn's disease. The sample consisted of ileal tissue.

CDR3 protein: CASSSGLDWDTQYF. CDR3 DNA: TGTGCCAGCAGTTCGGGACTAGATTGGGATACGCAGTATTTT. The V call is TRBV27, the J call TRBJ2-3; 8 positions agree with TRBD2. Losses at the gene ends were 4 bases for V and 6 bases for J; bases not matched to a gene: 6. The germline V gene encodes CDR1 MNHEY and CDR2 SMNVEV (reference sequence). The CDR3 consists of 14 residues.